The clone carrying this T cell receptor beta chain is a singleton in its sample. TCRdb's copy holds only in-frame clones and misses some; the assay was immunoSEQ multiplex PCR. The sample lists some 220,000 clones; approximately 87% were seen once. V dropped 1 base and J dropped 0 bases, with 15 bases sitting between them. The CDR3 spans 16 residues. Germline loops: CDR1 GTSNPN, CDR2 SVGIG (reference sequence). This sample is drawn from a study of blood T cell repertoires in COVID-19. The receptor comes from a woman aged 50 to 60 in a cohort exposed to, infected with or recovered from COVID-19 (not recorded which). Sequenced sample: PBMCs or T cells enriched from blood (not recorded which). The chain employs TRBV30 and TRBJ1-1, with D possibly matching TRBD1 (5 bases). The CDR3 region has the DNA TGTGCCTGGAGTGCGCGGACAACCGGTATGAACACTGAAGCTTTCTTT. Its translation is CAWSARTTGMNTEAFF.